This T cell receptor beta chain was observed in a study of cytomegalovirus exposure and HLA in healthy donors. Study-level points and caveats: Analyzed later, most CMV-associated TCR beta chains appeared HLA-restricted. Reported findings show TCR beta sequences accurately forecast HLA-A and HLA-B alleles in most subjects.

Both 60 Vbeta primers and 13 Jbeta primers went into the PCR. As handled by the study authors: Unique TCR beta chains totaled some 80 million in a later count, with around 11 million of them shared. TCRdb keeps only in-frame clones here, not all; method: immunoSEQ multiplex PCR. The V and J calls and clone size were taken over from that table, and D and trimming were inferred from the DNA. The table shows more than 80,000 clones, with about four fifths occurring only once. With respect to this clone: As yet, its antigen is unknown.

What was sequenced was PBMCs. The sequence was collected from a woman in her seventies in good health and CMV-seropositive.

The CDR3 here is CASSRTGQSQETQYF. In DNA, the CDR3 is TGCGCCAGCAGCCGTACCGGACAGTCCCAAGAGACCCAGTACTTC. The rearrangement uses TRBV5-1 and TRBJ2-5, with D possibly matching TRBD1 (6 bases). Trimming took 4 bases from V and 1 from J, leaving 14 bases between them. Germline V gene lookup returns CDR1 SGHRS and CDR2 YFSETQ. The CDR3 spans 15 residues. Combining the CDR3 with reference TRBV5-1 and TRBJ2-5 gives the whole variable domain KAGVTQTPRYLIKTRGQQVTLSCSPISGHRSVSWYQQTPGQGLQFLFEYFSETQRNKGNFPGRFSGRQFSNSRSEMNVSTLELGDSALYLCASSRTGQSQETQYFGPGTRLLVL.